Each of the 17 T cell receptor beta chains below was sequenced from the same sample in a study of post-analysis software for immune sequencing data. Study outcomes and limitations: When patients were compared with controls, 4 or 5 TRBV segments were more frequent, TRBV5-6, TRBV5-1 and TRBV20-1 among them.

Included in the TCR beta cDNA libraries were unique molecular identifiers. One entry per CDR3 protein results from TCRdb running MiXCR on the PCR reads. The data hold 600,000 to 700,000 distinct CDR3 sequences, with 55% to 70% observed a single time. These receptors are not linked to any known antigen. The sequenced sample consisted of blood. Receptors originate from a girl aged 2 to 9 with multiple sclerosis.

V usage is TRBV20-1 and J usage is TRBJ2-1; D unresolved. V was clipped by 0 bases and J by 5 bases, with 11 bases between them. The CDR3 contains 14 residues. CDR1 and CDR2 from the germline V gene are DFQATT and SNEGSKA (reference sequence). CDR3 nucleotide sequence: TGCAGTGCTAGAGATGTTGGCAGCCACAATGAGCAGTTCTTC. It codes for CSARDVGSHNEQFF.

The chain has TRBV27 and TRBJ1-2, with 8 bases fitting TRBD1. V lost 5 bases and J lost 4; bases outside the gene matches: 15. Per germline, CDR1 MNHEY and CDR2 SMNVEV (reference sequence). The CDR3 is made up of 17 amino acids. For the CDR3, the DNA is TGTGCCAGCAGTCCAACGACAGGGGCTCAGATGACCTATGGCTACACCTTC. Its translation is CASSPTTGAQMTYGYTF.

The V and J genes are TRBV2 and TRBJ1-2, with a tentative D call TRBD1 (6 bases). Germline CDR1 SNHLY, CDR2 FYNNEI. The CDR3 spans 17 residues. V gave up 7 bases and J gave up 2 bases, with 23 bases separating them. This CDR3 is CASNVDRRQSSNYGYTF. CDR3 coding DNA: TGTGCCAGCAACGTTGACAGGCGTCAGTCGTCAAACTATGGCTACACCTTC.

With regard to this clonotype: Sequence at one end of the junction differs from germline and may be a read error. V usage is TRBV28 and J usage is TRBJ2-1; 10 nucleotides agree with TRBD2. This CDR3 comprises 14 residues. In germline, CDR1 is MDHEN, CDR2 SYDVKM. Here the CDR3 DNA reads TGCGCCAGCACGACTAGCGGGCCTTACAATGAGCAGTTCTTC. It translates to CASTTSGPYNEQFF.

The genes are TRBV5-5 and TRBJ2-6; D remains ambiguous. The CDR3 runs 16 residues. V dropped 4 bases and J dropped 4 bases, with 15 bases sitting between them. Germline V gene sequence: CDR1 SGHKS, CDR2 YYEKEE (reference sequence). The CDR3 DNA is TGTGCCAGCAGCCCGTCCTTAAGGGTGGGGGCCAACGTCCTGACTTTC. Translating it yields CASSPSLRVGANVLTF.

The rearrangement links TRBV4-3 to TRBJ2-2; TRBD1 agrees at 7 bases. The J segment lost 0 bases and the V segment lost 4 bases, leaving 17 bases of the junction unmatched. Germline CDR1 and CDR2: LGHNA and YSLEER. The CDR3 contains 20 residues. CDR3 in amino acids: CASSPYPTTGVPTNTGELFF. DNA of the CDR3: TGCGCCAGCAGCCCATATCCTACAACAGGGGTCCCTACGAACACCGGGGAGCTGTTTTTT.

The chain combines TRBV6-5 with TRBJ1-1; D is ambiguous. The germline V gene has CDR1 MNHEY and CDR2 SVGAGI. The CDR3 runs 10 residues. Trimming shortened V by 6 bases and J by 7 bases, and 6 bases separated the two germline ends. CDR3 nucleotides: TGTGCCAGCAGGGGCAATGAAGCTTTCTTT. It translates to CASRGNEAFF.

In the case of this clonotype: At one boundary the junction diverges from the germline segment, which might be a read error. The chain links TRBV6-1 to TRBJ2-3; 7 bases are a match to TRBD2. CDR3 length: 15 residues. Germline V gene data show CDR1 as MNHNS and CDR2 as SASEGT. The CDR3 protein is CASNEASGYTDTQYF. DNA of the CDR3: TGTGCCAGCAATGAAGCTAGCGGCTACACAGATACGCAGTATTTT.

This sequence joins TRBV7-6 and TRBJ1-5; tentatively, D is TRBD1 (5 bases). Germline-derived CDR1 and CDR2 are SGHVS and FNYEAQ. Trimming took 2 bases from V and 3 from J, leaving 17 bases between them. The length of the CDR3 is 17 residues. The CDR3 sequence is CASSLQSSRGSNQPQHF. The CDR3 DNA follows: TGTGCCAGCAGCTTACAGTCCTCTAGGGGATCCAATCAGCCCCAGCATTTT. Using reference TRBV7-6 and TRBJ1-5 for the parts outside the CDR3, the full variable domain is GAGVSQSPRYKVTKRGQDVALRCDPISGHVSLYWYRQALGQGPEFLTYFNYEAQQDKSGLPNDRFSAERPEGSISTLTIQRTEQRDSAMYRCASSLQSSRGSNQPQHFGDGTRLSIL.

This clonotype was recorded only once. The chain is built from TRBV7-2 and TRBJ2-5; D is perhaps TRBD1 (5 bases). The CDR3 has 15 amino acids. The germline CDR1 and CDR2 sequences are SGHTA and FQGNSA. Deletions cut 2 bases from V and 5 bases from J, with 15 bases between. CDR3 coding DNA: TGTGCCAGCAGCTTACTAGGGGCCCCGAGGGAGACCCAGTACTTC. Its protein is CASSLLGAPRETQYF.

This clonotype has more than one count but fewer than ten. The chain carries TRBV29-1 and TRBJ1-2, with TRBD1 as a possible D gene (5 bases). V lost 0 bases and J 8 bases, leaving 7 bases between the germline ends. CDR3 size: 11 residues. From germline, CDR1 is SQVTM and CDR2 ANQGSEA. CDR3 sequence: CSVEDPGGYTF. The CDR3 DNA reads TGCAGCGTTGAAGATCCAGGGGGCTACACCTTC.

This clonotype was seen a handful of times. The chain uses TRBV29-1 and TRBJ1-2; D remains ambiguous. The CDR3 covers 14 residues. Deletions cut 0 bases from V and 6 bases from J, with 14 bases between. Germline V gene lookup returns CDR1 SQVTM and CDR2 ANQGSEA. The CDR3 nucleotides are TGCAGCGTTGAAGATCGCGCCGCCGGACATGGCTACACCTTC. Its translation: CSVEDRAAGHGYTF.

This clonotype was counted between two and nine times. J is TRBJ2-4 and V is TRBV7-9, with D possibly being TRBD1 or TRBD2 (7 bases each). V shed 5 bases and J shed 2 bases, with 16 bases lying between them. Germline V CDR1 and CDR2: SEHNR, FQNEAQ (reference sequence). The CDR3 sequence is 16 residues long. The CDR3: CASSPQGGVTKNIQYF. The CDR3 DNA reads TGTGCCAGCAGCCCGCAGGGGGGGGTGACCAAAAACATTCAGTACTTC.

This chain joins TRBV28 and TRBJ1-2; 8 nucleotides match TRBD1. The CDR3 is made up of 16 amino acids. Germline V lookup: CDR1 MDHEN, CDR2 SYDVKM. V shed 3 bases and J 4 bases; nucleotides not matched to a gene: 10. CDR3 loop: CASSLNRGKVLYGYTF. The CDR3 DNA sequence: TGTGCCAGCAGTTTGAACAGGGGGAAGGTCCTCTATGGCTACACCTTC.

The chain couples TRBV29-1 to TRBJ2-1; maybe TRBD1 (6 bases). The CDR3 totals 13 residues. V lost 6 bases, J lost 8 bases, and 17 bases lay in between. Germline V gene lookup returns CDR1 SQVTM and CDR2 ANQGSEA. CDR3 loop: CSVGTKSRYEQFF. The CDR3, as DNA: TGCAGCGTCGGGACAAAATCCCGCTATGAGCAGTTCTTC.

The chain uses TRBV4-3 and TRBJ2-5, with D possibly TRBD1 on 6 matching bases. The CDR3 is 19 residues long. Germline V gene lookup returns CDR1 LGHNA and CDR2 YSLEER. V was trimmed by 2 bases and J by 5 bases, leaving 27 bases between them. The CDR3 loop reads CASSQHIPKWQGSWETQYF. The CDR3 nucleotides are TGCGCCAGCAGCCAACATATTCCCAAATGGCAGGGGAGTTGGGAGACCCAGTACTTC.

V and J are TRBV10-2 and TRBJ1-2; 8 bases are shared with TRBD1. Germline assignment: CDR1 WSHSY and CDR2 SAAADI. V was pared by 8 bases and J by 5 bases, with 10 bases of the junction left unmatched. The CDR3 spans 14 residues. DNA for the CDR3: TGCGCCAGCCAACCCGGACAGGGAGGATATGGCTACACCTTC. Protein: CASQPGQGGYGYTF.